The 25 T cell receptor beta chains below come from one sample, sequenced in a study of cytomegalovirus exposure and HLA in healthy donors. PCR used 60 Vbeta primers and 13 Jbeta primers. Assay: immunoSEQ multiplex PCR; the TCRdb copy retains only in-frame clones and omits some. The sample contains some 90,000 clones, about 75% of which appear only once. Sample: PBMCs. These TCRs come from a female donor in good health and CMV-seronegative.

This sequence joins TRBV25-1 and TRBJ1-1, with 7 bases aligning to TRBD1. The CDR3 has 14 residues. V gave up 3 bases and J gave up 2 bases; unmatched junction bases: 3. CDR1 and CDR2 (germline): MGHDK, SYGVNS. The chain's CDR3 is CASSDDRANTEAFF. The CDR3 DNA reads as TGTGCCAGCAGTGATGACAGGGCCAACACTGAAGCTTTCTTT.

This chain's CDR3 is CASSLAKRGGIETQYF. The CDR3 coding sequence is TGTGCCAGCAGCTTAGCTAAGCGGGGGGGTATAGAGACCCAGTACTTC. The chain joins TRBV7-2 to TRBJ2-5; TRBD2 matches 10 bases. The CDR3 consists of 16 residues. Germline values: CDR1 SGHTA, CDR2 FQGNSA. V lost 0 bases and J lost 4; bases outside the gene matches: 5.

This clone was counted a single time. This chain links TRBV6-5 with TRBJ2-7, with a weak D call TRBD2 (6 bases). V gave up 6 bases and J gave up 2 bases, with 14 bases separating them. The CDR3 covers 14 residues. In germline, CDR1 is MNHEY, CDR2 SVGAGI. The CDR3 here is CASREGWATYEQYF. In DNA, the CDR3 is TGTGCCAGCAGGGAGGGGTGGGCGACCTACGAGCAGTACTTC.

The chain carries TRBV7-3 and TRBJ2-5; D possibly corresponds to TRBD1 (6 bases). The V end lost 4 bases, the J end lost 5 bases, and 14 bases lay between the germline ends. This CDR3 has 14 residues. Germline V CDR1 and CDR2: SGHTA, FQGTGA. CDR3 coding DNA: TGTGCCAGCAGCTCTCGGACAGTCGATGAGACCCAGTACTTC. It yields the protein CASSSRTVDETQYF. Based on the CDR3 plus reference TRBV7-3 and TRBJ2-5, the full variable domain is GAGVSQTPSNKVTEKGKYVELRCDPISGHTALYWYRQSLGQGPEFLIYFQGTGAADDSGLPNDRFFAVRPEGSVSTLKIQRTERGDSAVYLCASSSRTVDETQYFGPGTRLLVL.

The chain combines TRBV6-4 with TRBJ2-1, with 7 bases aligning to TRBD2. Losses at the gene ends were 3 bases for V and 5 bases for J; bases not matched to a gene: 7. Germline V CDR1 and CDR2: MRHNA, SNTAGT. The CDR3 extends over 15 amino acids. In DNA form, the CDR3 reads TGTGCCAGCAGTGAAAAGCGGGATTTCGACAATGAGCAGTTCTTC. Its protein is CASSEKRDFDNEQFF.

The chain recombines TRBV30 with TRBJ1-5; D is undetermined. V was trimmed by 2 bases and J by 4 bases, leaving 9 bases between them. This CDR3 comprises 13 residues. Germline CDR1 is GTSNPN and CDR2 is SVGIG (reference sequence). In DNA, the CDR3 is TGTGCCTGGAGTCTGATGGAGAATCAGCCCCAGCATTTT. Translation gives CAWSLMENQPQHF.

This chain joins TRBV5-1 and TRBJ1-5, with D tentatively TRBD1 (5 bases). There are 14 residues in the CDR3. V was trimmed by 0 bases and J by 7 bases, leaving 11 bases between them. CDR1 and CDR2 (germline): SGHRS, YFSETQ. CDR3 region: CASSLARQPQPQHF. Here the CDR3 DNA reads TGCGCCAGCAGCTTGGCCAGACAGCCCCAGCCCCAGCATTTT.

The V call is TRBV2, the J call TRBJ2-3; 7 bases agree with TRBD2. V trimming: 6 bases; J trimming: 0 bases; junction bases outside the gene matches: 3. Germline V lookup: CDR1 SNHLY, CDR2 FYNNEI. The length of the CDR3 is 14 residues. CDR3 DNA sequence: TGTGCCAGCAGAGCGACTAGCAGCACAGATACGCAGTATTTT. Amino acids: CASRATSSTDTQYF.

This chain links TRBV6-5 with TRBJ2-7; 11 bases align to TRBD2. Looked up from germline, CDR1 is MNHEY and CDR2 is SVGAGI. J was trimmed by 4 bases and V by 4 bases; bases with no gene match: 3. The CDR3 sequence is 14 residues long. The CDR3 spells CASSSTSGSYEQYF. The DNA for the CDR3 is TGTGCCAGCAGTTCCACTAGCGGGAGTTACGAGCAGTACTTC.

The chain employs TRBV13 and TRBJ2-5; TRBD1 might be the D (5 bases). This CDR3 is 14 amino acids long. Germline V gives CDR1 PRHDT, CDR2 FYEKMQ (reference sequence). V was shortened by 5 bases and J by 1 base, with 11 bases between the two germline ends. The DNA of the CDR3 is TGTGCCAGCAGCCTGGGGCTGCGCCAAGAGACCCAGTACTTC. Its protein product is CASSLGLRQETQYF. The full variable domain, completed using reference TRBV13 and TRBJ2-5, is AAGVIQSPRHLIKEKRETATLKCYPIPRHDTVYWYQQGPGQDPQFLISFYEKMQSDKGSIPDRFSAQQFSDYHSELNMSSLELGDSALYFCASSLGLRQETQYFGPGTRLLVL.

This clone appeared a single time. This chain uses TRBV5-4 with TRBJ1-5; 9 bases align to TRBD1. Germline V gene lookup returns CDR1 SGHNT and CDR2 YYREEE (reference sequence). Trimming at V came to 4 bases and at J to 3 bases, leaving 5 bases not matched to a gene. The CDR3 is 15 amino acids. The CDR3 is CASSRQGVVNQPQHF. The CDR3, as DNA: TGTGCCAGCAGCCGACAGGGGGTGGTCAATCAGCCCCAGCATTTT. Complete variable domain (other parts from reference TRBV5-4 and TRBJ1-5): ETGVTQSPTHLIKTRGQQVTLRCSSQSGHNTVSWYQQALGQGPQFIFQYYREEENGRGNFPPRFSGLQFPNYSSELNVNALELDDSALYLCASSRQGVVNQPQHFGDGTRLSIL.

J is TRBJ2-3 and V is TRBV5-8; tentatively, D is TRBD1 (5 bases). V shed 5 bases and J shed 4 bases, with 11 bases lying between them. Looked up from germline, CDR1 is SGHTS and CDR2 is YDEGEE. This CDR3 region has 13 residues. The CDR3 loop is CASRGPLSDTQYF. CDR3 nucleotides: TGTGCCAGCAGGGGGCCTCTTTCAGATACGCAGTATTTT.

The rearrangement links TRBV6-5 to TRBJ2-5; TRBD1 might be the D (6 bases). V was shortened by 6 bases and J by 4 bases, with 12 bases between the two germline ends. CDR3 length: 13 residues. CDR1 is MNHEY and CDR2 is SVGAGI in the germline V gene. CDR3 bases: TGTGCCAGCAGGCTACAGGGCGGAGAGACCCAGTACTTC. Translated, it gives CASRLQGGETQYF.

The V and J genes are TRBV5-6 and TRBJ1-2; D is perhaps TRBD1 (6 bases). This CDR3 region has 14 residues. Germline CDR1 reads SGHDT; CDR2 reads YYEEEE. V was pared by 3 bases and J by 8 bases, with 17 bases between. The CDR3 coding sequence is TGTGCCAGCAGCTCTCCCGGGGCAGGGGAAGGCTACACCTTC. It codes for CASSSPGAGEGYTF.

This chain joins TRBV5-6 and TRBJ1-4; TRBD1 matches at 8 bases. In germline, CDR1 is SGHDT, CDR2 YYEEEE. V gave up 3 bases and J gave up 0 bases; unmatched junction bases: 4. There are 16 residues in the CDR3. CDR3 coding DNA: TGTGCCAGCAGCTACAGGGGGATTACAACTAATGAAAAACTGTTTTTT. This encodes CASSYRGITTNEKLFF.

The chain couples TRBV5-4 to TRBJ2-7, with 9 bases identical to TRBD1. The V segment lost 0 bases and the J segment 3 bases; nucleotides outside the gene matches: 4. The length of the CDR3 is 15 residues. Germline V gives CDR1 SGHNT, CDR2 YYREEE (reference sequence). CDR3 nucleotides: TGTGCCAGCAGCTTGGGAGGGACAGGGCTCTACGAGCAGTACTTC. This codes for CASSLGGTGLYEQYF.

The V call is TRBV15, the J call TRBJ1-5, with D unclear. Trimming took 3 bases from V and 8 from J, leaving 11 bases between them. The CDR3 spans 13 residues. The germline V gene encodes CDR1 LNHNV and CDR2 YYDKDF (reference sequence). CDR3 nucleotide sequence: TGTGCCACCAGCAGTTCACGAGTGGAGCCCCAGCATTTT. It is translated as CATSSSRVEPQHF.

The CDR3 coding sequence is TGTGCCAGCAGCTTCCGTCGGTCGGTGGCCTACGAGCAGTACTTC. It translates to CASSFRRSVAYEQYF. The chain couples TRBV5-6 to TRBJ2-7; D is unclear. Per the germline V gene, CDR1 is SGHDT and CDR2 is YYEEEE. This CDR3 comprises 15 residues. Trimming took 2 bases from V and 2 from J, leaving 14 bases between them.

In its sample, this clone was seen a few times. Other DNA sequences in the same sample also yield this CDR3. J is TRBJ1-5 and V is TRBV6-5; D might be TRBD1 (5 bases). This CDR3 spans 14 amino acids. Germline V gene sequence: CDR1 MNHEY, CDR2 SVGAGI. The V and J ends lost 0 bases and 2 bases respectively, with 5 bases between them. CDR3 bases: TGTGCCAGCAGTTACTCAGGGGGCAATCAGCCCCAGCATTTT. Its translation: CASSYSGGNQPQHF.

The chain is built from TRBV28 and TRBJ1-6, with D possibly matching TRBD1 (5 bases). V lost 6 bases and J lost 6, with 15 bases in between. The CDR3 spans 15 residues. Germline CDR1 MDHEN, CDR2 SYDVKM. CDR3 DNA sequence: TGTGCCAGCAGACCTCAGGGTAACAGTAATTCACCCCTCCACTTT. It encodes CASRPQGNSNSPLHF.

V gene TRBV28 combines with J gene TRBJ1-2; TRBD1 matches at 11 bases. Germline CDR1 reads MDHEN; CDR2 reads SYDVKM. V trimming: 6 bases; J trimming: 4 bases; junction bases outside the gene matches: 10. The CDR3 runs to 16 residues. As DNA, the CDR3 is TGTGCCAGCAGCCCGGCACCGGGACAGGGGGTCTATGGCTACACCTTC. It is translated as CASSPAPGQGVYGYTF.

V and J are TRBV7-6 and TRBJ2-3; tentative D call: TRBD2 (5 bases). V dropped 3 bases and J dropped 4 bases, with 11 bases sitting between them. CDR3 length: 14 residues. The V gene's germline CDR1 is SGHVS and CDR2 FNYEAQ. The CDR3 reads CASSLRAGADTQYF. The CDR3 DNA sequence: TGTGCCAGCAGCTTGCGGGCCGGCGCAGATACGCAGTATTTT.

J is TRBJ1-1 and V is TRBV5-8; TRBD1 aligns across 7 bases. The J segment lost 5 bases and the V segment lost 3 bases, leaving 7 bases of the junction unmatched. Looked up from germline, CDR1 is SGHTS and CDR2 is YDEGEE. This CDR3 contains 14 residues. In nucleotides, the CDR3 is TGTGCCAGCAGCTCCCTGACAGGGAGGACTGAAGCTTTCTTT. Amino acid sequence: CASSSLTGRTEAFF.

The table lists this clone with a count of one. The chain carries TRBV4-2 and TRBJ2-3; D gene uncertain. The CDR3 length is 16 residues. Deletions cut 1 base from V and 0 bases from J, with 11 bases between. Germline loops: CDR1 LGHNA, CDR2 YNFKEQ. Written as DNA, the CDR3 is TGTGCCAGCAGCCAAGGCGTTCAGGTTAGCACAGATACGCAGTATTTT. Residues: CASSQGVQVSTDTQYF.

The chain joins TRBV2 to TRBJ1-1; D not certain. Germline CDR1 is SNHLY and CDR2 is FYNNEI. Trimming took 3 bases from V and 1 from J, leaving 6 bases between them. This CDR3 region has 13 residues. The CDR3 DNA reads as TGTGCCAGCAGTGACCTCGGGAACACTGAAGCTTTCTTT. It encodes CASSDLGNTEAFF. Combining the CDR3 with reference TRBV2 and TRBJ1-1 gives the whole variable domain EPEVTQTPSHQVTQMGQEVILRCVPISNHLYFYWYRQILGQKVEFLVSFYNNEISEKSEIFDDQFSVERPDGSNFTLKIRSTKLEDSAMYFCASSDLGNTEAFFGQGTRLTVV.